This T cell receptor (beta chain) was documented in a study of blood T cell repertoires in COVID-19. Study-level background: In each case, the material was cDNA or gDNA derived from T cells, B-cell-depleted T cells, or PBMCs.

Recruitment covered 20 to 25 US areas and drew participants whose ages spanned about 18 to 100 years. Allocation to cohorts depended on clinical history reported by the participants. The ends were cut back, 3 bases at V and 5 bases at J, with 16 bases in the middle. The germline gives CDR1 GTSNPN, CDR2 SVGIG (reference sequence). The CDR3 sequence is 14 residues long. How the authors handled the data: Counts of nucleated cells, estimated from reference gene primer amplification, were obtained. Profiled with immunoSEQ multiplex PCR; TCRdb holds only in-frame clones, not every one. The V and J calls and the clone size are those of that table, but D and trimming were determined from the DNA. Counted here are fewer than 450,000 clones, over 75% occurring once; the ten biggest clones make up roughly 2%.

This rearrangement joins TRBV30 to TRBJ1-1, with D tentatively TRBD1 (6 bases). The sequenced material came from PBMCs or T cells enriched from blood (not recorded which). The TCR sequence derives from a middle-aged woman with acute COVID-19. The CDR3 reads CAWSAAGARTEAFF. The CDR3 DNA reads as TGTGCCTGGAGCGCCGCGGGGGCTCGTACTGAAGCTTTCTTT.